Each of the 14 T cell receptor beta chains below was sequenced from the same sample in a study of blood T cell repertoires in COVID-19. The data were produced by immunoSEQ multiplex PCR, yet TCRdb's version contains in-frame clones alone and is incomplete. The sample shows roughly 30,000 clones, about 90% of them seen only once. The specimen sequenced was peripheral blood. These TCRs come from a human donor in a cohort sampled during active COVID-19.

The chain combines TRBV19 with TRBJ2-2; 8 positions match TRBD2. The CDR3 length is 17 residues. V shed 5 bases, J shed 4 bases, and the junction held 12 bases outside the gene matches. From germline, CDR1 is LNHDA and CDR2 SQIVND (reference sequence). Here the CDR3 DNA reads TGTGCCAGTAGTCGGATCTCGGGGGGGCTTAGCACCGGGGAGCTGTTTTTT. It translates to CASSRISGGLSTGELFF.

The rearrangement uses TRBV7-3 and TRBJ2-1, with D tentatively TRBD2 (6 bases). CDR1 is SGHTA and CDR2 is FQGTGA in the germline V gene. Trimming pared 2 bases from V and 6 bases from J, leaving 23 bases between. This CDR3 is built from 18 residues. CDR3 sequence reads: CASSLLSDMAGSINEQFF. In DNA form, the CDR3 reads TGTGCCAGCAGCTTATTATCGGACATGGCGGGGAGTATCAATGAGCAGTTCTTC.

The chain is built from TRBV5-8 and TRBJ1-1; D gene unclear. V dropped 2 bases and J dropped 0 bases, with 8 bases sitting between them. Germline V gene data show CDR1 as SGHTS and CDR2 as YDEGEE. CDR3 length: 14 residues. CDR3 bases: TGTGCCAGCAGCTTTGGACTGATGAACACTGAAGCTTTCTTT. The encoded protein is CASSFGLMNTEAFF.

The J gene is TRBJ2-7, the V gene TRBV3-1 (or the pseudogene TRBV3-2); possible D gene TRBD1, 6 bases. Trimming removed 1 base at V and 8 bases at J, with 21 bases between. CDR1 is LGHDT, CDR2 YNNKEL, per germline (reference sequence). The CDR3 consists of 16 residues. The CDR3 loop is CASSQVNDRFPGKQYF. The CDR3 region has the DNA TGTGCCAGCAGCCAAGTTAATGACAGGTTCCCTGGCAAGCAGTACTTC.

The chain is built from TRBV5-6 and TRBJ2-1; 8 bases align to TRBD2. CDR1 and CDR2 from the germline V gene are SGHDT and YYEEEE. This CDR3 is 15 amino acids long. V was pared by 2 bases and J by 6 bases, with 7 bases of the junction left unmatched. DNA for the CDR3: TGTGCCAGCAGCTTAAGTAGCGGGGTCTCCAATGAGCAGTTCTTC. This encodes CASSLSSGVSNEQFF. Looking up the rest from reference TRBV5-6 and TRBJ2-1 gives the full variable domain: DAGVTQSPTHLIKTRGQQVTLRCSPKSGHDTVSWYQQALGQGPQFIFQYYEEEERQRGNFPDRFSGHQFPNYSSELNVNALLLGDSALYLCASSLSSGVSNEQFFGPGTRLTVL.

The V and J genes are TRBV9 and TRBJ2-1; possibly TRBD1 for D (5 bases). The CDR3 is 13 amino acids. Germline V gene sequence: CDR1 SGDLS, CDR2 YYNGEE. The V end lost 6 bases, the J end lost 11 bases, and 18 bases lay between the germline ends. The CDR3 is CASNLNQDKKQFF. CDR3 bases: TGTGCCAGCAACCTTAATCAGGACAAAAAGCAGTTCTTC.

The CDR3 loop reads CASSLKGAGSYEQYF. For the CDR3, the DNA is TGTGCCAGCAGTCTCAAGGGGGCCGGCTCCTACGAGCAGTACTTC. The rearrangement joins TRBV5-4 to TRBJ2-7, with 7 positions matching TRBD1. This CDR3 contains 15 residues. V lost 5 bases, J lost 0 bases, and 8 bases stayed unmatched. Per germline, CDR1 SGHNT and CDR2 YYREEE (reference sequence).

The chain combines TRBV5-4 with TRBJ1-2; 8 nucleotides align to TRBD1. V lost 1 base, J lost 5 bases, and 10 bases stayed unmatched. The CDR3 is made up of 16 amino acids. From germline, CDR1 is SGHNT and CDR2 YYREEE (reference sequence). The CDR3 is CASSLSTGGRGYGYTF. As DNA, the CDR3 is TGTGCCAGCAGCTTGTCTACAGGGGGTCGAGGTTATGGCTACACCTTC.

This clone is a singleton in its sample. The chain uses TRBV6-1 and TRBJ2-1; 7 nucleotides align to TRBD1. The trim removed 4 bases at V and 7 bases at J, leaving 13 bases unmatched. Per the germline V gene, CDR1 is MNHNS and CDR2 is SASEGT. The CDR3 has 16 residues. CDR3 loop: CASSAPQTGWGNEQFF. In DNA form, the CDR3 reads TGTGCCAGCAGTGCCCCACAGACAGGGTGGGGAAATGAGCAGTTCTTC.

The chain joins TRBV9 to TRBJ2-3, with TRBD2 matching over 9 bases. V was pared by 7 bases and J by 5 bases, with 11 bases of the junction left unmatched. The CDR3 sequence is 15 residues long. Germline V CDR1 and CDR2: SGDLS, YYNGEE. The CDR3 reads CASGTGTSSEDTQYF. DNA of the CDR3: TGTGCCAGCGGGACCGGGACTAGCTCAGAAGATACGCAGTATTTT.

This chain uses TRBV11-2 with TRBJ1-6; tentative D call: TRBD1 (5 bases). V was cut by 0 bases and J by 0 bases, with 15 bases left in between. Germline V gene lookup returns CDR1 SGHAT and CDR2 FQNNGV. There are 19 residues in the CDR3. CDR3 in amino acids: CASSLDSQGEGSYNSPLHF. The CDR3 DNA reads TGTGCCAGCAGCTTAGACTCACAAGGGGAAGGCTCCTATAATTCACCCCTCCACTTT.

This clone was observed a single time. V and J are TRBV7-2 and TRBJ1-2; a weak D match, TRBD1 (6 bases). The germline V gene has CDR1 SGHTA and CDR2 FQGNSA. Trimming pared 5 bases from V and 6 bases from J, leaving 22 bases between. CDR3 size: 16 residues. The CDR3 spells CASSRLMTQGRDGYTF. DNA for the CDR3: TGTGCCAGCAGCCGGCTAATGACACAGGGCAGGGATGGCTACACCTTC.

This clone occurred a few times. This rearrangement joins TRBV6-1 to TRBJ1-5, with D hard to call. Germline CDR1 is MNHNS and CDR2 is SASEGT. V shed 2 bases and J shed 7 bases, with 18 bases lying between them. The CDR3 contains 16 residues. CDR3 sequence reads: CASSESWTRLPQPQHF. The CDR3 DNA is TGTGCCAGCAGTGAAAGTTGGACTCGATTGCCACAGCCCCAGCATTTT.

This chain joins TRBV7-2 and TRBJ2-3, with D possibly TRBD2 on 6 matching bases. V was shortened by 6 bases and J by 0 bases, with 13 bases between the two germline ends. Germline V lookup: CDR1 SGHTA, CDR2 FQGNSA. This CDR3 is 15 amino acids long. The CDR3 here is CASSLNSGSTDTQYF. Written as DNA, the CDR3 is TGTGCCAGCAGTTTAAATAGCGGCAGCACAGATACGCAGTATTTT. The full variable domain, with the rest looked up from reference TRBV7-2 and TRBJ2-3, is GAGVSQSPSNKVTEKGKDVELRCDPISGHTALYWYRQSLGQGLEFLIYFQGNSAPDKSGLPSDRFSAERTGGSVSTLTIQRTQQEDSAVYLCASSLNSGSTDTQYFGPGTRLTVL.